This is a list of T cell receptor beta chains from one sample in a study of early T cells in non-severe SARS-CoV-2 infection. TCRdb recomputed calls from the 5' RACE reads with MiXCR, one row per CDR3 protein. The profile shows about 23,000 distinct CDR3 sequences, roughly 5% of them singletons. The specimen sequenced was whole blood. Receptors originate from an adult who was a healthcare worker with PCR-confirmed SARS-CoV-2 infection or an uninfected control (not recorded which). Each CDR3 is given with its conserved first and last residue. Fields, in order: D gene, V gene, clone size, J gene, CDR3 protein, CDR3 DNA. D genes are given only for firm matches. Size values are once, few and many counts, or a class for expanded clones, and some rows have none.

D gene: TRBD1; V gene: TRBV20-1; clone size: many; J gene: TRBJ1-1; CDR3 protein: CSAATGTGHTEAFF; CDR3 DNA: TGCAGTGCTGCAACCGGGACAGGGCACACTGAAGCTTTCTTT
D gene: NA; V gene: TRBV14; clone size: many; J gene: TRBJ2-5; CDR3 protein: CASSRTAQETQYF; CDR3 DNA: TGTGCCAGCAGCCGGACAGCCCAAGAGACCCAGTACTTC
D gene: TRBD1; V gene: TRBV9; clone size: NA; J gene: TRBJ2-2; CDR3 protein: CASSVDGTGRVELFF; CDR3 DNA: TGTGCCAGCAGCGTAGACGGGACAGGACGGGTGGAGCTGTTTTTT
D gene: TRBD2; V gene: TRBV12-3/TRBV12-4; clone size: few; J gene: TRBJ2-1; CDR3 protein: CASSSRRLAGVGEQFF; CDR3 DNA: TGTGCCAGCAGTTCAAGACGACTAGCGGGAGTTGGTGAGCAGTTCTTC
D gene: NA; V gene: TRBV18; clone size: many; J gene: TRBJ1-1; CDR3 protein: CASSQYGVENTEAFF; CDR3 DNA: TGTGCCAGCTCACAATACGGGGTAGAGAACACTGAAGCTTTCTTT
D gene: NA; V gene: TRBV7-2; clone size: many; J gene: TRBJ2-1; CDR3 protein: CASSLSGTYNEQFF; CDR3 DNA: TGTGCCAGCAGCCTGAGCGGTACCTACAATGAGCAGTTCTTC
D gene: NA; V gene: TRBV5-4; clone size: NA; J gene: TRBJ2-1; CDR3 protein: CASSRSGGSSYNEQFF; CDR3 DNA: TGTGCCAGCAGCCGGAGTGGGGGGAGCTCCTACAATGAGCAGTTCTTC
D gene: NA; V gene: TRBV24-1; clone size: NA; J gene: TRBJ2-1; CDR3 protein: CATSSVAGGNTYNEQFF; CDR3 DNA: TGTGCCACCAGTTCAGTGGCGGGCGGGAACACCTACAATGAGCAGTTCTTC
D gene: NA; V gene: TRBV29-1; clone size: many; J gene: TRBJ1-3; CDR3 protein: CSVEDRSGADGNTIYF; CDR3 DNA: TGCAGCGTTGAAGACCGCAGCGGGGCGGATGGAAACACCATATATTTT
D gene: TRBD1; V gene: TRBV4-3; clone size: few; J gene: TRBJ2-2; CDR3 protein: CASSQDLIGDRGNTGELFF; CDR3 DNA: TGCGCCAGCAGCCAAGATCTAATCGGAGACAGGGGAAACACCGGGGAGCTGTTTTTT
D gene: TRBD2; V gene: TRBV20-1; clone size: many; J gene: TRBJ2-5; CDR3 protein: CSAKSWTSGMGETQYF; CDR3 DNA: TGCAGTGCTAAAAGCTGGACTAGCGGGATGGGAGAGACCCAGTACTTC
D gene: NA; V gene: TRBV20-1; clone size: many; J gene: TRBJ2-5; CDR3 protein: CSASRKETQYF; CDR3 DNA: TGCAGTGCTAGCCGTAAAGAGACCCAGTACTTC
D gene: TRBD2; V gene: TRBV5-1; clone size: many; J gene: TRBJ2-5; CDR3 protein: CASSLGTSGRAGETQYF; CDR3 DNA: TGCGCCAGCAGCTTGGGGACTAGCGGGAGGGCCGGAGAGACCCAGTACTTC
D gene: NA; V gene: TRBV6-6; clone size: many; J gene: TRBJ1-1; CDR3 protein: CASSPGTTQAFF; CDR3 DNA: TGTGCCAGCAGTCCTGGGACAACACAAGCTTTCTTT
D gene: TRBD2; V gene: TRBV28; clone size: many; J gene: TRBJ2-7; CDR3 protein: CASSTTTSVSYEQYF; CDR3 DNA: TGTGCCAGCAGTACGACGACTAGCGTCTCCTACGAGCAGTACTTC
D gene: NA; V gene: TRBV5-6; clone size: NA; J gene: TRBJ1-6; CDR3 protein: CASSRTTGGGSPLHF; CDR3 DNA: TGTGCCAGCAGCCGGACGACAGGCGGAGGGTCACCCCTCCACTTT
D gene: NA; V gene: TRBV20-1; clone size: many; J gene: TRBJ2-5; CDR3 protein: CSARDFGSLRTQYF; CDR3 DNA: TGCAGTGCTAGAGATTTTGGTAGCTTACGGACCCAGTACTTC
D gene: NA; V gene: TRBV20-1; clone size: many; J gene: TRBJ2-5; CDR3 protein: CSAPKPGPIKETQYF; CDR3 DNA: TGCAGTGCTCCAAAACCGGGACCTATTAAAGAGACCCAGTACTTC
D gene: NA; V gene: TRBV29-1; clone size: many; J gene: TRBJ1-2; CDR3 protein: CSVPGTGYGYTF; CDR3 DNA: TGCAGCGTCCCCGGGACGGGCTATGGCTACACCTTC
D gene: NA; V gene: TRBV3-1; clone size: many; J gene: TRBJ2-1; CDR3 protein: CASSQEGLGSQFF; CDR3 DNA: TGTGCCAGCAGCCAAGAGGGTTTGGGGTCTCAGTTCTTC
D gene: TRBD1; V gene: TRBV6-5; clone size: many; J gene: TRBJ2-5; CDR3 protein: CASSKDRYPSETQYF; CDR3 DNA: TGTGCCAGCAGTAAGGACAGGTATCCTTCTGAGACCCAGTACTTC
D gene: NA; V gene: TRBV12-3/TRBV12-4; clone size: many; J gene: TRBJ1-1; CDR3 protein: CASILRQNTEAFF; CDR3 DNA: TGTGCCAGCATCTTACGGCAGAACACTGAAGCTTTCTTT
D gene: NA; V gene: TRBV29-1; clone size: NA; J gene: TRBJ2-3; CDR3 protein: CSVARAVIDTQYF; CDR3 DNA: TGCAGCGTTGCCAGGGCGGTCATAGATACGCAGTATTTT
D gene: TRBD1; V gene: TRBV29-1; clone size: few; J gene: TRBJ2-1; CDR3 protein: CSVDDRGSDNEQFF; CDR3 DNA: TGCAGCGTGGACGACAGGGGATCGGACAATGAGCAGTTCTTC
D gene: TRBD2; V gene: TRBV4-1; clone size: many; J gene: TRBJ2-1; CDR3 protein: CASSQHGRADNEQFF; CDR3 DNA: TGCGCCAGCAGCCAACACGGGAGGGCGGACAATGAGCAGTTCTTC
D gene: NA; V gene: TRBV4-3; clone size: many; J gene: TRBJ2-4; CDR3 protein: CASSQKFGLAKNIQYF; CDR3 DNA: TGCGCCAGCAGCCAAAAGTTTGGACTAGCCAAAAACATTCAGTACTTC
D gene: NA; V gene: TRBV4-1; clone size: many; J gene: TRBJ2-5; CDR3 protein: CASSQTLGSPKETQYF; CDR3 DNA: TGCGCCAGCAGCCAGACACTAGGGTCTCCGAAAGAGACCCAGTACTTC